This T cell receptor beta chain derives from a study of blood T cell repertoires in COVID-19 (dated by TCRdb to 2019 to 2021). Background on the whole study: The collaborator samples originated in the United States, Italy and Spain and spanned the acute and convalescent phases of COVID-19. The sample metadata nearly always contained a de-identified subject ID, COVID-19 status, age in years and sex. The material from the prospective study consisted of cDNA or gDNA derived from T cells, B-cell-depleted T cells, or PBMCs. Where available, HLA class I and class II types were taken from metadata supplied by the sample provider and were not determined by assay-based typing. The repertoires were released in a freely available public database intended as a resource for research on the immune response to SARS-CoV-2. Samples came from the ongoing ImmuneRACE study (first 160 participants) plus 1,254 subjects from 6 global collaborators. The dataset comprised deeply sampled blood TCRbeta repertoires from subjects exposed to, actively infected with, or recovered from COVID-19.

With respect to this clone: Its antigen remains undetermined. One base away there is no much larger clone; base qualities are not given.

The CDR3 holds 14 amino acids from the cysteine to the phenylalanine. CDR3 DNA is the only sequence kept; it has 42 bases, read in frame from the first base. V loses 5 bases, J loses 4 bases, and the germline ends lie 14 bases apart. According to the germline V gene, CDR1 reads SGHAT and CDR2 reads FQNNGV. Overall study outcomes, separate from this receptor: The quantity of clinical and demographic metadata differed by source and by participant and was supplied without curation.

Collaborating institutions collected whole blood in K2EDTA tubes following their own protocols. For TCRbeta analysis, collaborator samples were shipped as frozen whole blood, as isolated PBMCs, or as DNA extracted from either sample type. The immunoSEQ Assay, a bias-controlled multiplex PCR, was used to amplify TCRbeta CDR3 regions from genomic DNA. The authors' analysis ran thus. Within the assay, amplification of reference gene primers was used to estimate how many nucleated cells each sample contained. Sequence reads were collapsed and filtered to measure the absolute abundance of every unique TCRbeta CDR3 rearrangement. For each sample, productive Simpson clonality was calculated by taking the square root of Simpson's diversity index across productive rearrangements. Imported from immuneACCESS, the table was reduced by TCRdb to in-frame sequences with V and J called. These copies leave out some clones; in studies compared against another copy, an unresolved V gene accounts for under half, and the cause of the remainder is not known. V and J calls and clone size are as listed in that table; D and trimming were resolved from the DNA. The sample profile shows around 40,000 clones; 75% to 95% of them were found once. Around 5.1% of the sample is in the top ten clones.

Sequencing was done on a sample of peripheral blood. The sequence joins TRBV11-2 to TRBJ2-5; TRBD2 could be the D gene, as 6 bases match. The TCR sequence derives from a woman over 75 with acute or convalescent COVID-19. The CDR3 region has the sequence CASSLGLRRETQYF. The nucleotide sequence is given as TGTGCCAGCAGCCTGGGACTCCGTCGAGAGACCCAGTACTTC.